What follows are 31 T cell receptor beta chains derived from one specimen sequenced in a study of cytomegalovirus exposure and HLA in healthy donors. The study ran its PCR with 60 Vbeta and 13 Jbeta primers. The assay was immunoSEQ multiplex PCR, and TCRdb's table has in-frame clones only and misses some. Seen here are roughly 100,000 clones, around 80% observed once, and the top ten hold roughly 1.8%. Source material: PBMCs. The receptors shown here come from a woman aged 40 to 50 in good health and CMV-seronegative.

In DNA, the CDR3 is TGTGCCAGCAGTGCATCAACCCTCCACAGGGCTTTCGAGCCTGGGGCCAACGTCCTGACTTTC. This gives the protein CASSASTLHRAFEPGANVLTF. V gene TRBV27 combines with J gene TRBJ2-6; weak D call: TRBD1 (6 bases). The CDR3 consists of 21 residues. In germline, CDR1 is MNHEY, CDR2 SMNVEV (reference sequence). The V end lost 5 bases, the J end lost 2 bases, and 28 bases lay between the germline ends.

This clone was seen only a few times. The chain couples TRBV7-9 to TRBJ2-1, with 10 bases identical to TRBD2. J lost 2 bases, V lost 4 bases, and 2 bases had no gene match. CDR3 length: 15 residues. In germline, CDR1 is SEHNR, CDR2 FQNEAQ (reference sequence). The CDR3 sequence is CASSSGLAAYNEQFF. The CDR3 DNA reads TGTGCCAGCAGCTCCGGACTAGCGGCCTACAATGAGCAGTTCTTC.

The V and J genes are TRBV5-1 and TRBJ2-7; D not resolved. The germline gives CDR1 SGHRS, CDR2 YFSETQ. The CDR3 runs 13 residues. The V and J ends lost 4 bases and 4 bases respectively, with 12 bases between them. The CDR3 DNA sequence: TGCGCCAGCAGCGAGATGGTCGGGTACGAGCAGTACTTC. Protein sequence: CASSEMVGYEQYF.

CDR3 protein: CASSESLRGMGYPEQYF. The DNA of the CDR3 is TGTGCCAGCAGCGAGAGTTTGCGGGGAATGGGCTATCCCGAGCAGTACTTC. This sequence joins TRBV21-1 and TRBJ2-7; the table's D call TRBD2 went unverified against the DNA. TRBV21-1 is a known pseudogene. CDR3 size: 17 residues.

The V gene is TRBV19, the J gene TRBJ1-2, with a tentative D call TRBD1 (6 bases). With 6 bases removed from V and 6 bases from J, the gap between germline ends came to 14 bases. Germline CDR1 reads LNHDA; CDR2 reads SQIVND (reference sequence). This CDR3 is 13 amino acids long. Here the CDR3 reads CASSNGGADGYTF. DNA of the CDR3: TGTGCCAGTAGCAATGGGGGGGCGGATGGCTACACCTTC.

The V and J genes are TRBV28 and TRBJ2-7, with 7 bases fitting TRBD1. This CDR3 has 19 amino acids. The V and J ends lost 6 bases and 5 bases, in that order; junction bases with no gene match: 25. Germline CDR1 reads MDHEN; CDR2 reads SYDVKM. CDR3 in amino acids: CASSTTTRTGPWVVNEQYF. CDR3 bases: TGTGCCAGCAGCACAACCACTAGGACAGGCCCCTGGGTGGTTAACGAGCAGTACTTC.

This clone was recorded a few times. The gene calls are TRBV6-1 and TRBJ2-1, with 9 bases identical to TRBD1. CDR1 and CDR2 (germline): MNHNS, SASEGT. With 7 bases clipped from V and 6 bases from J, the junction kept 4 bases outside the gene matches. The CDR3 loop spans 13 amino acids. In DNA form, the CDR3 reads TGTGCCAGCACCTTGGACAGGGGCAATGAGCAGTTCTTC. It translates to CASTLDRGNEQFF.

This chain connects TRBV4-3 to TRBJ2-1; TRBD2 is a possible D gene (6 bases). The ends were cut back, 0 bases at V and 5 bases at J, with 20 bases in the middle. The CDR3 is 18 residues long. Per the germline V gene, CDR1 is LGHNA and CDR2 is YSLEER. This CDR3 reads CASSQDLIGGLGDNEQFF. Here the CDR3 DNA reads TGCGCCAGCAGCCAAGATCTTATAGGAGGGCTAGGAGACAATGAGCAGTTCTTC.

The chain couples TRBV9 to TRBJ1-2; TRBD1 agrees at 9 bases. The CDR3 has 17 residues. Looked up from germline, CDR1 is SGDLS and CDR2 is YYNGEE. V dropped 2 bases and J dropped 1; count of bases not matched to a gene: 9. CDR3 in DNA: TGTGCCAGCAGCGTCGGACAGGGGCGTACGAATAACTATGGCTACACCTTC. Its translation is CASSVGQGRTNNYGYTF. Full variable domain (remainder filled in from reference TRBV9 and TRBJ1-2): DSGVTQTPKHLITATGQRVTLRCSPRSGDLSVYWYQQSLDQGLQFLIQYYNGEERAKGNILERFSAQQFPDLHSELNLSSLELGDSALYFCASSVGQGRTNNYGYTFGSGTRLTVV.

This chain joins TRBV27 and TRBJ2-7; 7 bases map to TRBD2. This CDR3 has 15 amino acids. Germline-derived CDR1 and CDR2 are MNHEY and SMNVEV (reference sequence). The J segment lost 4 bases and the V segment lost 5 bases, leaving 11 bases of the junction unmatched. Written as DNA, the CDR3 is TGTGCCAGCAGTCTAGACCCAGCGGGAACTTACGAGCAGTACTTC. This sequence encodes CASSLDPAGTYEQYF.

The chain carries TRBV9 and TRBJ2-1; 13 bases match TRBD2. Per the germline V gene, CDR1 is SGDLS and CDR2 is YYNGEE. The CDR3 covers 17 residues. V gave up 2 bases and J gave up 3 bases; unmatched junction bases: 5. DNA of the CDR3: TGTGCCAGCAGCGTGTCACTAGCGGGAGGGTTCTACAATGAGCAGTTCTTC. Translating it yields CASSVSLAGGFYNEQFF.

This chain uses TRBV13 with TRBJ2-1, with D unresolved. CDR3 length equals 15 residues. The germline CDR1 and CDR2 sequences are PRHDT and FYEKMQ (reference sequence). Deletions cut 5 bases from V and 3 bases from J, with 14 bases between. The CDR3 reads CASSTNLDIYNEQFF. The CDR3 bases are TGTGCCAGCAGCACCAATCTAGATATCTACAATGAGCAGTTCTTC.

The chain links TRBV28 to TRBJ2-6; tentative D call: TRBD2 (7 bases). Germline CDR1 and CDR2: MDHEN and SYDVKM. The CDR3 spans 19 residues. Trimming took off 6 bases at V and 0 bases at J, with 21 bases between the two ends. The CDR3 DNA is TGTGCCAGCAGGGGGGGGTACGGGACATCTGTCTCTGGGGCCAACGTCCTGACTTTC. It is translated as CASRGGYGTSVSGANVLTF.

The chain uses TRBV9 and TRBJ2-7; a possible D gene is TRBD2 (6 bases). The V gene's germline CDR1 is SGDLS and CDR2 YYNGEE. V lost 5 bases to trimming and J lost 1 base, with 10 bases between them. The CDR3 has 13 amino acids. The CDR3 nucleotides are TGTGCCAGCAGTGACGGGAGTTCCTACGAGCAGTACTTC. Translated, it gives CASSDGSSYEQYF.

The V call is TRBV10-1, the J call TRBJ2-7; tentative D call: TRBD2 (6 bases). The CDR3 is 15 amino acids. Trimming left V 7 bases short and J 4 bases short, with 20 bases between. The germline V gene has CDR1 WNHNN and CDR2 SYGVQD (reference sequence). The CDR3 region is CASKEGSGGRYEQYF. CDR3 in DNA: TGCGCCAGCAAAGAGGGCTCTGGGGGGAGGTACGAGCAGTACTTC.

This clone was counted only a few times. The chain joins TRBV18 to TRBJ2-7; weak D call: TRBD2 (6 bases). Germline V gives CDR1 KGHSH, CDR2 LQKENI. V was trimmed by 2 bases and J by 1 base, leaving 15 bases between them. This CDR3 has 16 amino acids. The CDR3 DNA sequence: TGTGCCAGCTCACCAGGGTATGGGGACTTATCCTACGAGCAGTACTTC. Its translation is CASSPGYGDLSYEQYF.

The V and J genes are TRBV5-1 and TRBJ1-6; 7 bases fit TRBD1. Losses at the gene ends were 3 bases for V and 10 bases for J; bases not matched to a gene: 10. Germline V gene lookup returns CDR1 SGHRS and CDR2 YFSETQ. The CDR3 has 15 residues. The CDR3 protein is CASSSRQGGGSPLHF. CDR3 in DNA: TGCGCCAGCAGCTCTCGACAGGGAGGTGGATCACCCCTCCACTTT.

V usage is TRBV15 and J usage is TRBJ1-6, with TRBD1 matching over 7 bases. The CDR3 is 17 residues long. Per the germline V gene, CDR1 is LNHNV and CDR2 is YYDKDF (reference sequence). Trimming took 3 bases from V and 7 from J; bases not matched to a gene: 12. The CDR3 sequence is CATSSSSRTGSNSPLHF. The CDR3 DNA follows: TGTGCCACCAGCAGTTCCAGCAGGACAGGTTCAAATTCACCCCTCCACTTT. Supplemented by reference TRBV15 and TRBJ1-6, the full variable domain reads DAMVIQNPRYQVTQFGKPVTLSCSQTLNHNVMYWYQQKSSQAPKLLFHYYDKDFNNEADTPDNFQSRRPNTSFCFLDIRSPGLGDTAMYLCATSSSSRTGSNSPLHFGNGTRLTVT.

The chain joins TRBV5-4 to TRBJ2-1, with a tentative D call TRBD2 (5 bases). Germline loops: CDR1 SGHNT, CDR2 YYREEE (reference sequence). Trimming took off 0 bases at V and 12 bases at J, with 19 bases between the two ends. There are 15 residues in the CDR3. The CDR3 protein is CASSLGSPNARGQFF. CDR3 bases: TGTGCCAGCAGCTTGGGGTCCCCCAATGCCCGGGGGCAGTTCTTC.

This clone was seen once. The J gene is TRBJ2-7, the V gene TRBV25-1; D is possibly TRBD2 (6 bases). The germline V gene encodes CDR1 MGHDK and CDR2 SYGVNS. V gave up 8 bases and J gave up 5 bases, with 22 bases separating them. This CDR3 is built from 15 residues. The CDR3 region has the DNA TGTGCCAGCTCTGATGTAGGGAGGCCCCCTCACGAGCAGTACTTC. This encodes CASSDVGRPPHEQYF.

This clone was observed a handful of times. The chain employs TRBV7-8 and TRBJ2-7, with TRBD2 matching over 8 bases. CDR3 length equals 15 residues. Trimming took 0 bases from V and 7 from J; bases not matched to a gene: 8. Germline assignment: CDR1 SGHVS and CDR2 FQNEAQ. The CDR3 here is CASSLALSGAWEQYF. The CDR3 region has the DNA TGTGCCAGCAGCTTAGCCCTTAGCGGGGCGTGGGAGCAGTACTTC. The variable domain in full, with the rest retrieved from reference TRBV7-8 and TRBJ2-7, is GAGVSQSPRYKVAKRGQDVALRCDPISGHVSLFWYQQALGQGPEFLTYFQNEAQLDKSGLPSDRFFAERPEGSVSTLKIQRTQQEDSAVYLCASSLALSGAWEQYFGPGTRLTVT.

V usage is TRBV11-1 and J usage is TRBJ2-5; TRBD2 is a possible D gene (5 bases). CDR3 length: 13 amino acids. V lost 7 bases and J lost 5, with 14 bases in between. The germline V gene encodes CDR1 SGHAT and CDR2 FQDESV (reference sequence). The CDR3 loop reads CASTLGERETQYF. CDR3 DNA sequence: TGTGCCAGCACCCTCGGGGAGAGGGAGACCCAGTACTTC.

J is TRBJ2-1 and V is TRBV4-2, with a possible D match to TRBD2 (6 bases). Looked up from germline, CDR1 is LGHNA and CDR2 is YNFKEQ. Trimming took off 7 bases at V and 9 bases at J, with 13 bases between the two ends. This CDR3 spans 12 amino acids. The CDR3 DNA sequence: TGTGCCAGCACCACCGCCGGGGGTGAGCAGTTCTTC. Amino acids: CASTTAGGEQFF.

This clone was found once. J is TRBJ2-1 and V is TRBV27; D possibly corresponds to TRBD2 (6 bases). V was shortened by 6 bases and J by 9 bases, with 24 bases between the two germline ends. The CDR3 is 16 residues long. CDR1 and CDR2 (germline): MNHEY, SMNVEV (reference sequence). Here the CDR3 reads CASSLPSGVGFSEQFF. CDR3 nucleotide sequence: TGTGCCAGCAGCCTGCCGTCGGGGGTGGGATTTAGTGAGCAGTTCTTC.

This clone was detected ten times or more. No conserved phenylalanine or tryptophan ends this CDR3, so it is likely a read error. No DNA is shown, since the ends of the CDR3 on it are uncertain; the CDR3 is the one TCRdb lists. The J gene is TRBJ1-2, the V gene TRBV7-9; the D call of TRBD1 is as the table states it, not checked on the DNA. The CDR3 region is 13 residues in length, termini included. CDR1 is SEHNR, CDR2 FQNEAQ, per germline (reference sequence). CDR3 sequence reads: CASSFGWGATGAV.

The CDR3 DNA sequence: TGCAGCGTTAAAACCGGGACAGGGATCTCCTACGAGCAGTACTTC. It translates to CSVKTGTGISYEQYF. J is TRBJ2-7 and V is TRBV29-1; TRBD1 agrees at 9 bases. Germline V gene data show CDR1 as SQVTM and CDR2 as ANQGSEA. V was clipped by 5 bases and J by 0 bases; unmatched bases: 8. The CDR3 has 15 amino acids.

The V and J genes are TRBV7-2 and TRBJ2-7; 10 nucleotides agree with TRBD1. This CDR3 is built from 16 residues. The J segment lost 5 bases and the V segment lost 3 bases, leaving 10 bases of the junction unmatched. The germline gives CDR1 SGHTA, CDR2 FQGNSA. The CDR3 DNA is TGTGCCAGCAGCTTCCCCGGGACAGGGGTCTTTCACGAGCAGTACTTC. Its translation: CASSFPGTGVFHEQYF.

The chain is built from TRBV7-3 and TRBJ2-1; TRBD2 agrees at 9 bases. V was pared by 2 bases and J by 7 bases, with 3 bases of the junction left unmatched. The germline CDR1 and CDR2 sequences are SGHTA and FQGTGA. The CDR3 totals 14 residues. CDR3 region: CASSLGLAGNEQFF. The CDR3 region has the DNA TGTGCCAGCAGCTTAGGGCTAGCGGGAAATGAGCAGTTCTTC.

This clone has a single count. In nucleotides, the CDR3 is TGTGCCAGCAGCTCTCGGGGTGCCTCGTACTCCAATGAGCAGTTCTTC. This codes for CASSSRGASYSNEQFF. The V call is TRBV11-2, the J call TRBJ2-1; a possible D gene is TRBD2 (5 bases). The CDR3 length is 16 residues. Trimming pared 4 bases from V and 6 bases from J, leaving 19 bases between. CDR1 and CDR2 from the germline V gene are SGHAT and FQNNGV.

CDR3 loop: CASSLDSAIYGYTF. Here the CDR3 DNA reads TGTGCCAGCAGCCTGGACAGCGCGATCTATGGCTACACCTTC. V usage is TRBV6-5 and J usage is TRBJ1-2, with D perhaps matching TRBD1 (6 bases). Trimming pared 6 bases from V and 4 bases from J, leaving 15 bases between. This CDR3 comprises 14 residues. Per germline, CDR1 MNHEY and CDR2 SVGAGI.

CDR3 sequence: CASSRTGVVGNYGYTF. As DNA, the CDR3 is TGTGCCAGCAGCCGGACAGGGGTGGTTGGGAACTATGGCTACACCTTC. The gene calls are TRBV7-2 and TRBJ1-2, with 9 bases lining up with TRBD1. CDR3 length equals 16 residues. V lost 5 bases and J lost 2; bases outside the gene matches: 9. The germline V gene encodes CDR1 SGHTA and CDR2 FQGNSA.